This record concerns one T cell receptor beta chain sequence. This sample is part of a study of blood T cell repertoires in COVID-19. V was shortened by 5 bases and J by 4 bases, with 4 bases between the two germline ends. Germline V lookup: CDR1 LGHDT, CDR2 YNNKEL (reference sequence). This CDR3 has 11 residues. This table comes from immunoSEQ multiplex PCR, and its TCRdb copy is limited to in-frame clones, with some not included. The repertoire includes tens of thousands of clones, around 77% of them detected once, and 8.5% to 10% sits in the top ten. This receptor was obtained from a human donor in a cohort sampled during active COVID-19. The chain is built from TRBV3-1 (or the pseudogene TRBV3-2) and TRBJ2-3; D is unclear. Source material: peripheral blood. This chain's CDR3 is CASSGSDTQYF. The CDR3, as DNA: TGTGCCAGCAGCGGCTCAGATACGCAGTATTTT.